This T cell receptor beta chain was sequenced in a study of Ad26.COV2.S vaccination and SARS-CoV-2 variants. Treatment described: about 20 received Ad26.COV2.S at low or high dose, single or two shots; roughly five received placebo; per-sample allocation not given. Repertoires come from day 63 after the first vaccine or placebo injection. Libraries were prepared by immunoSEQ multiplex PCR; TCRdb keeps only in-frame clonotypes and omits some of them. The sample has hundreds of thousands of clones, around 89% seen once. The CDR3 is 14 amino acids. CDR1 is SGHTA, CDR2 FQGNSA, per germline. V was cut by 5 bases and J by 6 bases, with 14 bases left in between.

The clonotype was recovered from a person aged 18-65 years who received the Ad26.COV2.S COVID-19 vaccine or a placebo. The sample was peripheral blood, taken in a trial of Ad26.COV2.S vaccine versus placebo. The rearrangement uses TRBV7-2 and TRBJ2-1; D is possibly TRBD1 (6 bases). CDR3 nucleotide sequence: TGTGCCAGCAGCCAAACAGGGCCGGCCAATGAGCAGTTCTTC. Residues: CASSQTGPANEQFF.